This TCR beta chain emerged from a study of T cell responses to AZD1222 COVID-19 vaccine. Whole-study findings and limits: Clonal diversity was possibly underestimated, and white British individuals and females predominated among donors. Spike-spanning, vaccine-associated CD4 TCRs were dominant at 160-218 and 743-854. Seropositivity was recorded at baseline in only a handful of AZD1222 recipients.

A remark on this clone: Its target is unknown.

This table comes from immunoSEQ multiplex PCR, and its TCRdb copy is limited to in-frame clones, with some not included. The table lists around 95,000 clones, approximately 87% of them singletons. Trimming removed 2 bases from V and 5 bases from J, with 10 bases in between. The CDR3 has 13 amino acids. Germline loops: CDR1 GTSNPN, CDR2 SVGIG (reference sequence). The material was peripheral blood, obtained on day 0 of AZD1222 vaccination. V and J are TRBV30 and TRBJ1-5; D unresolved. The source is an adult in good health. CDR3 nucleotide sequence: TGTGCCTGGAGTAATTTGTGGGATCAGCCCCAGCATTTT. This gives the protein CAWSNLWDQPQHF.